The sequence of this T cell receptor beta chain was determined in a study of human T cells and chemical hapten exposure. Study summary: Throughout the approximately 25-week study, diphenylcyclopropenone was applied weekly to the patients' scalps.

Whole-study results and caveats: TCRs whose frequency exceeded 1 in 1000 remained the same following DPC sensitization. Having alopecia, donors may respond immunologically unlike healthy people.

Deletions cut 5 bases from V and 0 bases from J, with 17 bases between. This CDR3 is built from 18 residues. Looked up from germline, CDR1 is KGHSH and CDR2 is LQKENI. The sample holds a few counts of this clonotype. Its specificity is not known. Regarding time point: pre-sensitization, week 0. The sample's treatment: therapeutic diphenylcyclopropenone sensitization with weekly scalp DPC. Staff drew blood before applying each patch test. TCRdb passed the RACE reads through MiXCR, listing each CDR3 protein once. The sample gives about 85,000 distinct CDR3 sequences, 6.5% to 10% of which show up once; just over 2.5% is in the top ten.

Sequenced material: whole blood, taken in connection with sensitization to the hapten diphenylcyclopropenone (DPC). The sequence was collected from a man aged 35 to 55 with alopecia areata. Some clones in this sample may be carry-over from other donors' samples. The chain is built from TRBV18 and TRBJ2-6; D is undetermined. The CDR3 DNA is TGTGCCAGCTCAGCCCGAGGCCCGGTTAGCTCTGGGGCCAACGTCCTGACTTTC. Its translation is CASSARGPVSSGANVLTF.